This T cell receptor (beta chain) was sequenced in a study of blood T cell repertoires in COVID-19. Study-level information: Both acute and convalescent COVID-19 samples were obtained from the United States, Italy and Spain. T cells, B-cell-depleted T cells, or PBMCs provided the cDNA or gDNA that served as material.

Germline values: CDR1 MNHEY, CDR2 SVGAGI. Deletions cut 8 bases from V and 9 bases from J, with 19 bases between. The CDR3 has 13 amino acids. As handled by the study authors: Reference gene primer amplification gave nucleated cell count estimates. This table comes from immunoSEQ multiplex PCR, and its TCRdb copy is limited to in-frame clones, with some not included. V, J and clone size were drawn from that table, and D and trimming were deduced from the DNA. The data show 150,000 to 200,000 clones, around 80% seen once. Sequences were obtained from peripheral blood. This rearrangement joins TRBV6-5 to TRBJ1-2; tentative D call: TRBD1 (6 bases). The clonotype was recovered from a woman over 75 with acute or convalescent COVID-19. CDR3 amino acids: CASERGHLMSYTF. CDR3 sequence (DNA): TGTGCCAGCGAGAGGGGACACCTAATGAGCTACACCTTC.